This T cell receptor beta chain was recovered during a study of blood T cell repertoires in COVID-19. Study overall: The analysed material was cDNA or gDNA that came from T cells, B-cell-depleted T cells, or PBMCs.

Looked up from germline, CDR1 is MDHEN and CDR2 is SYDVKM. This CDR3 is 14 amino acids long. The V gene end was trimmed by 6 bases and the J gene end by 4 bases; junction bases not matched to a gene: 7. Per the authors' pipeline: The authors estimated nucleated cell counts from reference gene primer amplification. Repertoires were generated with immunoSEQ multiplex PCR, while TCRdb's copy carries only in-frame clones and drops some. The V and J calls and the clone size are those of that table, but D and trimming were determined from the DNA. The data show some 150,000 clones, about 86% seen once. Sequencing used peripheral blood. The clonotype was recovered from a woman aged 55-70 years with acute or convalescent COVID-19. This chain connects TRBV28 to TRBJ1-2; 8 positions match TRBD1. The DNA of the CDR3 is TGTGCCAGCAGCTTAAGGGACAGGAGCTATGGCTACACCTTC. Translating it yields CASSLRDRSYGYTF.